This note documents a single TCR beta chain sequence. Its antigen is unidentified. These data come from a study of cytomegalovirus exposure and HLA in healthy donors. V dropped 3 bases and J dropped 4 bases, with 13 bases sitting between them. The CDR3 has 15 amino acids. Per the germline V gene, CDR1 is LNHNV and CDR2 is YYDKDF (reference sequence). PCR primers comprised 60 Vbeta and 13 Jbeta primers. Sequenced by immunoSEQ multiplex PCR; TCRdb stores in-frame clones only, minus some. This sample has around 55,000 clones; approximately 71% occur once, and the top ten carry under 45%. Regarding the study as a whole: A list of roughly 160 TCR beta chains associated with cytomegalovirus was given.

This clonotype was obtained from a middle-aged man in good health and CMV-seropositive. The chain joins TRBV15 to TRBJ2-1; the D gene is possibly TRBD2 (5 bases). Specimen: PBMCs. CDR3 loop: CATSSWGDRYNEQFF. In DNA, the CDR3 is TGTGCCACCAGCAGCTGGGGAGACCGTTACAATGAGCAGTTCTTC. The entire variable domain, with the rest obtained from reference TRBV15 and TRBJ2-1, is as follows: DAMVIQNPRYQVTQFGKPVTLSCSQTLNHNVMYWYQQKSSQAPKLLFHYYDKDFNNEADTPDNFQSRRPNTSFCFLDIRSPGLGDTAMYLCATSSWGDRYNEQFFGPGTRLTVL.